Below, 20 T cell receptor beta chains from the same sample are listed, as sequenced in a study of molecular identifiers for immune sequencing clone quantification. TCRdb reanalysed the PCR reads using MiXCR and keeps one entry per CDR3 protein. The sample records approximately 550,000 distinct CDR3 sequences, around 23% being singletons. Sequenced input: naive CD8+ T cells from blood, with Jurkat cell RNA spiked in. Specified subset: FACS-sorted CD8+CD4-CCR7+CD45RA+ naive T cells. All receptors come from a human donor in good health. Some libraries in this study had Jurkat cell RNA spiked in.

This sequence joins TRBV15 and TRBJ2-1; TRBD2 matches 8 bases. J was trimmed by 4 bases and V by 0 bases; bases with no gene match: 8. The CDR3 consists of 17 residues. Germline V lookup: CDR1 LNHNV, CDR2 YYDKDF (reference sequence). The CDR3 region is CATSRDVASGFYNEQFF. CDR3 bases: TGTGCCACCAGCAGAGATGTGGCTAGCGGGTTTTACAATGAGCAGTTCTTC. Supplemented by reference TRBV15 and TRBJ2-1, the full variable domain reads DAMVIQNPRYQVTQFGKPVTLSCSQTLNHNVMYWYQQKSSQAPKLLFHYYDKDFNNEADTPDNFQSRRPNTSFCFLDIRSPGLGDTAMYLCATSRDVASGFYNEQFFGPGTRLTVL.

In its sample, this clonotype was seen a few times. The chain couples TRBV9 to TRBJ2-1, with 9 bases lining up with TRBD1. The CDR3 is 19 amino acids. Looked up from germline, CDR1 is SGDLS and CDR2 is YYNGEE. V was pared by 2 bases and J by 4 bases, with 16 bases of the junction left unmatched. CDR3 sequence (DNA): TGTGCCAGCAGCGTCAAGGGACAGGGAATAGGGGAAACGTACAATGAGCAGTTCTTC. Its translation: CASSVKGQGIGETYNEQFF. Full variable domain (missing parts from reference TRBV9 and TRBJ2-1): DSGVTQTPKHLITATGQRVTLRCSPRSGDLSVYWYQQSLDQGLQFLIQYYNGEERAKGNILERFSAQQFPDLHSELNLSSLELGDSALYFCASSVKGQGIGETYNEQFFGPGTRLTVL.

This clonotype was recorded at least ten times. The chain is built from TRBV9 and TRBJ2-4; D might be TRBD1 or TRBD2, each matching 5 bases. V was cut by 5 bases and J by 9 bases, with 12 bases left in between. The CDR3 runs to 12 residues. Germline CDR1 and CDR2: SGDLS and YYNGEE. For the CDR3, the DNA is TGTGCCAGCAGTGGGGACGGGCCCATTCAGTACTTC. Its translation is CASSGDGPIQYF. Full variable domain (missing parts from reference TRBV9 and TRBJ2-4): DSGVTQTPKHLITATGQRVTLRCSPRSGDLSVYWYQQSLDQGLQFLIQYYNGEERAKGNILERFSAQQFPDLHSELNLSSLELGDSALYFCASSGDGPIQYFGAGTRLSVL.

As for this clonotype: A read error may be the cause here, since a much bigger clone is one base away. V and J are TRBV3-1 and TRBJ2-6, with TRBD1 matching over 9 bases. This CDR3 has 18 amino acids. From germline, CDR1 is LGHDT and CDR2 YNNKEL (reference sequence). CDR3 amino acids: CAGSQGTGITSGANVLTF. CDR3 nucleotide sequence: TGTGCCGGCAGCCAAGGGACAGGGATAACCTCTGGGGCCAACGTCCTGACTTTC.

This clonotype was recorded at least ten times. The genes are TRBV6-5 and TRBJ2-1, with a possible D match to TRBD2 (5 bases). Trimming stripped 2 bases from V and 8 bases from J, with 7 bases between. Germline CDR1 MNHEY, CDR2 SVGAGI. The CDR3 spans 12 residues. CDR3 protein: CASSYNGDEQFF. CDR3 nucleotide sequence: TGTGCCAGCAGTTACAACGGGGATGAGCAGTTCTTC.

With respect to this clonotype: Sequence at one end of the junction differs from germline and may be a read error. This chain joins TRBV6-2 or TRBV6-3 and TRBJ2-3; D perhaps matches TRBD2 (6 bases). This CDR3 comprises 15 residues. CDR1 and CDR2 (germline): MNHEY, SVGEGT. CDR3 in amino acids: CASSADYLSTDTQCF. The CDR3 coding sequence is TGTGCCAGCAGCGCGGACTACCTAAGCACAGATACGCAGTGTTTT.

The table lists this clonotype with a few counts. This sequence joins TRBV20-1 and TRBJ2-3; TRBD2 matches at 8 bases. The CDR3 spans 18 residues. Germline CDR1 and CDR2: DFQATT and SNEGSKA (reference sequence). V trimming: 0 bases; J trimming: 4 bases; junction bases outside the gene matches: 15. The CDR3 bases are TGCAGTGCTAGAGACAGTCCCGGGACTAGTTCGGACGCAGATACGCAGTATTTT. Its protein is CSARDSPGTSSDADTQYF.

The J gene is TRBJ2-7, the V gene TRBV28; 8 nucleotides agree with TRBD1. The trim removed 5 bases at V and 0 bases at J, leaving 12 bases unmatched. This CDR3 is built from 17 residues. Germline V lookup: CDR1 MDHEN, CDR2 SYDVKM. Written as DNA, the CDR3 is TGTGCCAGCAGTCCTGGACAGGGCCAGGCGATCTCCTACGAGCAGTACTTC. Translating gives CASSPGQGQAISYEQYF.

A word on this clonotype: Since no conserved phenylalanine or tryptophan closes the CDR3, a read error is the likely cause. CDR3 DNA sequence: TGTGCCAGCAGCCCTCCCCCGAGACACTGGACCTACGAGCAGTACCTC. It codes for CASSPPPRHWTYEQYL. The rearrangement uses TRBV5-6 and TRBJ2-7; no clear D. CDR3 length: 16 amino acids. V was cut by 4 bases and J by 2 bases, with 19 bases left in between. CDR1 SGHDT and CDR2 YYEEEE come from the germline V gene.

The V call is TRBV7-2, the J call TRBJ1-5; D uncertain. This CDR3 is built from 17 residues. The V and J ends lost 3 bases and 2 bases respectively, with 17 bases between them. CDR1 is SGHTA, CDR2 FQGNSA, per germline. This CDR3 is CASSFVLGPGGNQPQHF. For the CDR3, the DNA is TGTGCCAGCAGCTTCGTTCTCGGGCCTGGCGGCAATCAGCCCCAGCATTTT.

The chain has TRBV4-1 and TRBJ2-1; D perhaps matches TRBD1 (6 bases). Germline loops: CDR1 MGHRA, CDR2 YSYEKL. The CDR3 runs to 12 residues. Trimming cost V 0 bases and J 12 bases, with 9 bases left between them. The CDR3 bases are TGCGCCAGCAGCCAAGATGGCAGGGGGCAGTTCTTC. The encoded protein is CASSQDGRGQFF.

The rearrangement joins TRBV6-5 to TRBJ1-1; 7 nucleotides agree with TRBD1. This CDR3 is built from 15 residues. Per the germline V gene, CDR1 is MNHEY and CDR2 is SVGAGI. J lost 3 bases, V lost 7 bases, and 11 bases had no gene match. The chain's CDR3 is CASNGAGGGDTEAFF. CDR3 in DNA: TGTGCCAGCAATGGAGCAGGGGGTGGAGACACTGAAGCTTTCTTT.

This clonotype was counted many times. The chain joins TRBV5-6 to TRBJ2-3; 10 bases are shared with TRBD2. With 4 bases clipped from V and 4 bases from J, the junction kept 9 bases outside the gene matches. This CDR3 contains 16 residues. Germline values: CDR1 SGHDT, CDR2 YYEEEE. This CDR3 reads CASSPEEREGPDTQYF. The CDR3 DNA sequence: TGTGCCAGCAGCCCGGAGGAGCGGGAGGGACCAGATACGCAGTATTTT.

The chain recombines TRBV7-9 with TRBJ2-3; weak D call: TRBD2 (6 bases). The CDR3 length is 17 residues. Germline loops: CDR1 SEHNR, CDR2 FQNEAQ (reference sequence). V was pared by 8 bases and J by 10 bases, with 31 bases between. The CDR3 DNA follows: TGTGCCAGCTCGATCGCGGAGGGAACCTTGAACTTCATTGCGCAGTATTTT. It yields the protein CASSIAEGTLNFIAQYF.

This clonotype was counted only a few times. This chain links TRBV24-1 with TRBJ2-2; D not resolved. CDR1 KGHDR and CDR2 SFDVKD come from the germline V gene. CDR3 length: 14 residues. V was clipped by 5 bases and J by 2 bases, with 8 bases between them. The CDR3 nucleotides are TGTGCCACCAGTGGGACCTACAACACCGGGGAGCTGTTTTTT. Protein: CATSGTYNTGELFF.

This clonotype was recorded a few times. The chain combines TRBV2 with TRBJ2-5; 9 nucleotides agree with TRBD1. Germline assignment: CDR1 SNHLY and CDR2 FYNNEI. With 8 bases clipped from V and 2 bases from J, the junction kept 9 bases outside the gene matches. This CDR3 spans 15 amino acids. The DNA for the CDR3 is TGTGCCAGCTATGAGTGGACAGGGGATCAAGAGACCCAGTACTTC. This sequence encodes CASYEWTGDQETQYF.

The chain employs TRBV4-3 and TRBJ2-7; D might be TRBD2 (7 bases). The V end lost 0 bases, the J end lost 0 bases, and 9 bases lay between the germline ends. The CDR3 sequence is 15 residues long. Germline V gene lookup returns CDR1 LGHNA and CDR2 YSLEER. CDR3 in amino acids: CASSQDRGASYEQYF. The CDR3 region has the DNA TGCGCCAGCAGCCAAGATCGGGGGGCCTCCTACGAGCAGTACTTC.

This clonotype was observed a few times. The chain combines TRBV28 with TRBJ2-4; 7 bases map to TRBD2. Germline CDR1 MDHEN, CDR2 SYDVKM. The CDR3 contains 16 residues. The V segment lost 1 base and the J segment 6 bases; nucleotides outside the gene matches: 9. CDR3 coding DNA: TGTGCCAGCAGTTTATCCCCGGGGGGTATTGGAAACATTCAGTACTTC. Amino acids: CASSLSPGGIGNIQYF.

The CDR3 nucleotides read TGTGCCTGGAGTGAGGGGACAGGGGACTACGAGCAGTACTTC. This sequence encodes CAWSEGTGDYEQYF. The chain combines TRBV30 with TRBJ2-7; TRBD1 agrees at 10 bases. The CDR3 is 14 residues long. Germline CDR1 is GTSNPN and CDR2 is SVGIG (reference sequence). J was trimmed by 3 bases and V by 1 base; bases with no gene match: 3. The whole variable domain, filled in from reference TRBV30 and TRBJ2-7, reads SQTIHQWPATLVQPVGSPLSLECTVEGTSNPNLYWYRQAAGRGLQLLFYSVGIGQISSEVPQNLSASRPQDRQFILSSKKLLLSDSGFYLCAWSEGTGDYEQYFGPGTRLTVT.

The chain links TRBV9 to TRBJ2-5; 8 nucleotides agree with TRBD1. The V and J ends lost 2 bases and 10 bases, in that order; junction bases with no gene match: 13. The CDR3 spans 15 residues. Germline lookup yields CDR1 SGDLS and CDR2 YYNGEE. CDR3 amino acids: CASSVDKLPGGGQYF. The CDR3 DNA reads TGTGCCAGCAGCGTTGATAAGCTTCCAGGGGGCGGCCAGTACTTC. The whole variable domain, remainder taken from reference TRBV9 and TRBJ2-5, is DSGVTQTPKHLITATGQRVTLRCSPRSGDLSVYWYQQSLDQGLQFLIQYYNGEERAKGNILERFSAQQFPDLHSELNLSSLELGDSALYFCASSVDKLPGGGQYFGPGTRLLVL.